Each of the 25 T cell receptor beta chains below was sequenced from the same sample in a study of T cell repertoires in cytomegalovirus infection. TCRdb itself ran the reads through MiXCR, one entry per CDR3 protein. The repertoire holds about 110,000 distinct CDR3 sequences, with about a tenth as singletons. Their cognate antigens are unknown. The sample consisted of PBMCs, sequenced either directly or after in vitro stimulation (not recorded which). These receptors came from a human donor in good health (CMV status not recorded). Some clones in this sample may be carry-over from other donors' samples.

The V call is TRBV7-9, the J call TRBJ2-1; 10 nucleotides match TRBD2. The CDR3 length is 15 residues. Germline V gene lookup returns CDR1 SEHNR and CDR2 FQNEAQ (reference sequence). The V segment lost 5 bases and the J segment 1 base; nucleotides outside the gene matches: 2. Here the CDR3 DNA reads TGTGCCAGCAGCCGTAGCGGGGGGTCCTACAATGAGCAGTTCTTC. Translated, it gives CASSRSGGSYNEQFF.

This clonotype was seen ten or more times. The J gene is TRBJ2-1, the V gene TRBV12-3 or TRBV12-4, with 14 bases that match TRBD2. With 2 bases clipped from V and 4 bases from J, the junction kept 7 bases outside the gene matches. The CDR3 totals 18 residues. The CDR3 coding sequence is TGTGCCAGCAGTTTATCCGCGGGACTAGCGGGAGCTTACAATGAGCAGTTCTTC. Translation gives CASSLSAGLAGAYNEQFF.

This clonotype appeared many times. This chain uses TRBV7-9 with TRBJ2-5, with 8 bases identical to TRBD2. Trimming removed 1 base from V and 6 bases from J; junction bases left unmatched: 10. This CDR3 region has 16 residues. The germline CDR1 and CDR2 sequences are SEHNR and FQNEAQ (reference sequence). The CDR3 spells CASSLEFTGGPKTQYF. The DNA for the CDR3 is TGTGCCAGCAGCTTAGAATTTACGGGAGGGCCGAAGACCCAGTACTTC.

This clonotype has a count of ten or more. The chain uses TRBV6-2 or TRBV6-3 and TRBJ1-1; D ambiguous. Trimming shortened V by 5 bases and J by 6 bases, and 10 bases separated the two germline ends. The length of the CDR3 is 12 residues. Germline CDR1 reads MNHEY; CDR2 reads SVGEGT. CDR3 DNA sequence: TGTGCCAGCAGTCCACATGTCTCTGAAGCTTTCTTT. It specifies CASSPHVSEAFF.

This clonotype was recorded a few times. This chain uses TRBV11-2 with TRBJ2-2; unclear D gene. Trimming took 5 bases from V and 0 from J, leaving 13 bases between them. Germline CDR1 and CDR2: SGHAT and FQNNGV. The CDR3 totals 16 residues. The CDR3 loop is CASSKGPITNTGELFF. The CDR3 coding sequence is TGTGCCAGCAGCAAAGGACCGATTACGAACACCGGGGAGCTGTTTTTT.

The chain uses TRBV28 and TRBJ2-7; 7 bases agree with TRBD1. The CDR3 length is 11 residues. Germline lookup yields CDR1 MDHEN and CDR2 SYDVKM. J was trimmed by 2 bases and V by 10 bases; bases with no gene match: 2. The CDR3 sequence: CATQGAYEQYF. CDR3 DNA: TGTGCCACCCAGGGGGCCTACGAGCAGTACTTC.

This clonotype showed up many times. The J gene is TRBJ1-2, the V gene TRBV7-2; D remains unclear. Germline V CDR1 and CDR2: SGHTA, FQGNSA. Trimming took 6 bases from V and 3 from J, leaving 14 bases between them. CDR3 size: 14 residues. The CDR3 here is CASSQLGRDYGYTF. In DNA, the CDR3 is TGTGCCAGCAGTCAGCTCGGGAGGGACTATGGCTACACCTTC.

The chain couples TRBV7-2 to TRBJ2-1, with D possibly matching TRBD2 (6 bases). CDR1 and CDR2 (germline): SGHTA, FQGNSA. Trimming shortened V by 5 bases and J by 2 bases, and 10 bases separated the two germline ends. The CDR3 sequence is 14 residues long. As DNA, the CDR3 is TGTGCCAGCAGCGACGGGAGTACCTACAATGAGCAGTTCTTC. It yields the protein CASSDGSTYNEQFF.

This clonotype was seen at least ten times. This sequence joins TRBV7-2 and TRBJ1-1; D unresolved. CDR1 and CDR2 from the germline V gene are SGHTA and FQGNSA. Trimming removed 1 base from V and 0 bases from J, with 12 bases in between. There are 16 residues in the CDR3. This CDR3 reads CASSLERAELNTEAFF. The CDR3 bases are TGTGCCAGCAGCTTAGAGAGAGCAGAATTGAACACTGAAGCTTTCTTT. Filled out from reference TRBV7-2 and TRBJ1-1, the complete variable domain reads GAGVSQSPSNKVTEKGKDVELRCDPISGHTALYWYRQSLGQGLEFLIYFQGNSAPDKSGLPSDRFSAERTGGSVSTLTIQRTQQEDSAVYLCASSLERAELNTEAFFGQGTRLTVV.

This clonotype showed up many times. This rearrangement joins TRBV4-2 to TRBJ2-7; tentatively, D is TRBD2 (5 bases). This CDR3 contains 15 residues. V shed 5 bases and J shed 0 bases, with 14 bases lying between them. CDR1 is LGHNA and CDR2 is YNFKEQ in the germline V gene. The CDR3 sequence: CASSLREGDSYEQYF. For the CDR3, the DNA is TGTGCCAGCAGCTTGCGTGAGGGCGACTCCTACGAGCAGTACTTC.

This clonotype showed up many times. The gene calls are TRBV6-2 or TRBV6-3 and TRBJ2-7, with D tentatively TRBD2 (8 bases). Germline CDR1 reads MNHEY; CDR2 reads SVGEGT. This CDR3 contains 17 residues. The V end lost 6 bases, the J end lost 4 bases, and 25 bases lay between the germline ends. CDR3 residues: CASRTPGAGEGAYEQYF. CDR3 in DNA: TGTGCCAGCAGAACACCGGGAGCGGGAGAGGGGGCTTACGAGCAGTACTTC.

This clonotype was recorded at least ten times. This chain connects TRBV28 to TRBJ2-7, with D possibly TRBD1 on 5 matching bases. Trimming removed 5 bases from V and 0 bases from J, with 14 bases in between. CDR1 is MDHEN and CDR2 is SYDVKM in the germline V gene. The CDR3 length is 15 residues. The CDR3 protein is CASSRNGQGSYEQYF. The DNA of the CDR3 is TGTGCCAGCAGTAGGAACGGGCAGGGCTCCTACGAGCAGTACTTC.

This clonotype was observed many times. The chain's CDR3 is CASSLGQRNTEAFF. In DNA form, the CDR3 reads TGTGCCAGCAGCTTAGGCCAACGGAACACTGAAGCTTTCTTT. The V gene is TRBV7-9, the J gene TRBJ1-1; D is unresolved. Germline V CDR1 and CDR2: SEHNR, FQNEAQ (reference sequence). With 1 base removed from V and 1 base from J, the gap between germline ends came to 7 bases. This CDR3 has 14 amino acids.

This clonotype was recorded many times. The J gene is TRBJ1-1, the V gene TRBV5-1, with D perhaps matching TRBD1 (6 bases). CDR1 SGHRS and CDR2 YFSETQ come from the germline V gene. The germline V and J ends were trimmed by 4 bases and 0 bases, with 10 bases remaining between them. This CDR3 has 14 amino acids. The CDR3: CASSADRLNTEAFF. The CDR3, as DNA: TGCGCCAGCAGCGCGGACAGACTGAACACTGAAGCTTTCTTT.

This clonotype showed up just a few times. V usage is TRBV6-8 and J usage is TRBJ1-2; D is perhaps TRBD1 (5 bases). The CDR3 is 13 residues long. Deletions cut 0 bases from V and 4 bases from J, with 6 bases between. The V gene's germline CDR1 is MNHGY and CDR2 SAAAGT. Here the CDR3 DNA reads TGTGCCAGCAGTTACTCAGGGGCCTATGGCTACACCTTC. It specifies CASSYSGAYGYTF.

At least ten counts were recorded for this clonotype. In nucleotides, the CDR3 is TGTGCCAGCAGTGAATTCCAGACATATGGCTACACCTTC. It is translated as CASSEFQTYGYTF. The rearrangement links TRBV25-1 to TRBJ1-2, with D hard to call. CDR3 size: 13 residues. The V end was cut by 1 base, the J end by 5 bases, with 8 bases between. From germline, CDR1 is MGHDK and CDR2 SYGVNS.

The V call is TRBV5-5, the J call TRBJ1-4; 9 bases align to TRBD1. The CDR3 sequence is 15 residues long. After removal of 4 bases from V and 7 bases from J, the junction contained 8 bases not matched to a gene. Germline CDR1 reads SGHKS; CDR2 reads YYEKEE (reference sequence). CDR3 DNA: TGTGCCAGCAGCAACCAGACAGGGGGGAGTGAAAAACTGTTTTTT. Translated, it gives CASSNQTGGSEKLFF.

This clonotype was observed many times. The chain is built from TRBV7-2 and TRBJ2-1, with 11 bases matching TRBD2. The CDR3 is 15 residues long. Germline V gene lookup returns CDR1 SGHTA and CDR2 FQGNSA. The V and J ends lost 5 bases and 7 bases, in that order; junction bases with no gene match: 7. The DNA for the CDR3 is TGTGCCAGCAGCCGTACTAGCGGGAGTTTAAATGAGCAGTTCTTC. Translating it yields CASSRTSGSLNEQFF.

This clonotype was recorded a few times. The chain has TRBV20-1 and TRBJ1-2, with a weak D call TRBD1 (5 bases). V was pared by 3 bases and J by 0 bases, with 8 bases between. Germline values: CDR1 DFQATT, CDR2 SNEGSKA (reference sequence). The CDR3 totals 13 residues. CDR3 protein: CSASREANYGYTF. DNA for the CDR3: TGCAGTGCTAGCAGGGAGGCTAACTATGGCTACACCTTC.

At least ten counts were recorded for this clonotype. The chain employs TRBV11-2 and TRBJ2-7; 12 bases map to TRBD2. V shed 3 bases, J shed 2 bases, and the junction held 11 bases outside the gene matches. The germline CDR1 and CDR2 sequences are SGHAT and FQNNGV. This CDR3 comprises 18 residues. The CDR3: CASSFRTSGTIKTYEQYV. DNA of the CDR3: TGTGCCAGCAGCTTCCGGACTAGCGGGACTATTAAGACCTACGAGCAGTACGTC.

This clonotype was counted ten times or more. The chain links TRBV14 to TRBJ1-2; D not certain. CDR3 length equals 13 residues. V lost 4 bases to trimming and J lost 5 bases, with 11 bases between them. CDR1 is SGHDN and CDR2 is FVKESK in the germline V gene. CDR3 amino acids: CASSPLSGYGYTF. The CDR3 DNA reads TGTGCCAGCAGCCCCCTATCGGGATATGGCTACACCTTC. Looking up the rest from reference TRBV14 and TRBJ1-2 gives the full variable domain: EAGVTQFPSHSVIEKGQTVTLRCDPISGHDNLYWYRRVMGKEIKFLLHFVKESKQDESGMPNNRFLAERTGGTYSTLKVQPAELEDSGVYFCASSPLSGYGYTFGSGTRLTVV.

This clonotype was seen a handful of times. The J gene is TRBJ1-2, the V gene TRBV7-9; the D is unclear. The CDR3 sequence is 14 residues long. Deletions cut 5 bases from V and 5 bases from J, with 15 bases between. Per germline, CDR1 SEHNR and CDR2 FQNEAQ (reference sequence). The CDR3 is CASSPDVGLYGYTF. CDR3 nucleotides: TGTGCCAGCAGCCCTGACGTTGGGCTGTATGGCTACACCTTC.

This clonotype was detected many times. The J gene is TRBJ2-2, the V gene TRBV11-1; D may match TRBD1 or TRBD2 (6 bases each). CDR3 length: 17 residues. Germline V gene sequence: CDR1 SGHAT, CDR2 FQDESV (reference sequence). V lost 5 bases and J 0 bases, leaving 16 bases between the germline ends. The CDR3 protein is CASSRWGASANTGELFF. In nucleotides, the CDR3 is TGTGCCAGCAGCCGGTGGGGGGCCAGCGCGAACACCGGGGAGCTGTTTTTT.

The V call is TRBV15, the J call TRBJ1-4; D gene unclear. Trimming left V 7 bases short and J 12 bases short, with 24 bases between. Germline CDR1 reads LNHNV; CDR2 reads YYDKDF (reference sequence). CDR3 length equals 15 residues. The DNA for the CDR3 is TGTGCCACCAAACCATCGAGGGCCGCAAGTAAAGAACTGTTTTTT. Protein: CATKPSRAASKELFF.

The J gene is TRBJ2-1, the V gene TRBV27, with 11 bases lining up with TRBD2. Trimming removed 4 bases from V and 8 bases from J; junction bases left unmatched: 7. This CDR3 is 15 amino acids long. The V gene's germline CDR1 is MNHEY and CDR2 SMNVEV (reference sequence). CDR3 nucleotide sequence: TGTGCCAGCAGTTCCTTAGCGGGAGGGCCTCATGAGCAGTTCTTC. The encoded protein is CASSSLAGGPHEQFF.